This TCR beta chain was captured in a study of shared clonotypes between healthy human individuals. Looked up from germline, CDR1 is SGHRS and CDR2 is YFSETQ. This CDR3 is 16 amino acids long. V shed 4 bases, J shed 0 bases, and the junction held 6 bases outside the gene matches. TCRdb's table, derived via immunoSEQ multiplex PCR, lists solely in-frame clones and lacks some. The sample lists about 1 million clones, 65% to 80% occurring once. Both subsets, CD45RA+ naive and CD45RA-negative memory, were split from the CD4+ cells. This clonotype originated in a man aged 18 to 29 in good health. The rearrangement links TRBV5-1 to TRBJ2-1; 8 nucleotides agree with TRBD2. The sequenced material came from memory CD4+ T cells sorted from blood. Documented subset: CD45RA-negative fraction. The CDR3 protein is CASSLSGIYSYNEQFF. CDR3 coding DNA: TGCGCCAGCAGCCTTAGCGGGATCTACTCCTACAATGAGCAGTTCTTC.